This entry describes one T cell receptor beta chain. In this sample, this clonotype turned up a few times. Its antigen target is currently unknown. Base-call qualities are not available, and no considerably larger clone is one nucleotide away. The germline V gene supplies CDR1 SGHRS and CDR2 YFSETQ. The CDR3 measures 13 amino acids from cysteine to phenylalanine. Of all the DNA, just the CDR3 is kept, 39 bases in frame from base 1. Unmatched junction bases come to 6, with V trimmed by 5 bases and J by 6 bases. Sample treatment or condition, as interpreted from the label and publication: allogeneic hematopoietic cell transplantation with graft depleted of TCRalphabeta T cells and CD19 B cells. The children who served as transplant recipients had been given grafts of TCRalphabeta/CD19-depleted allogeneic hematopoietic cells. The sample is drawn from a study of T-cell reconstitution after alpha-beta-depleted transplantation in children (dated by TCRdb to about 2016). Concerning the study at large: Using TCR repertoire profiling, the study followed T-cell immune reconstitution in a quantitative way in children after TCRalphabeta/CD19-depleted allogeneic hematopoietic cell transplantation. Study-wide findings and limitations: Over subsequent months, a decline in hyperexpanded clone frequencies was noted, and after one year, T-cell counts and TCRbeta diversity were mostly ascribed to newly produced T cells. The apparently early recovery of alphabetaT-cell counts about two months after transplant reportedly depended on only several hundred rapidly expanded clones that came from non-depleted graft cells. The high TCRbeta diversity at day 60 in some patients was ascribed to recipient T cells and intrathymic progenitors that had survived conditioning.

The library came from PCR. Sequencing relied on an Illumina HiSeq 2500. Molecular barcoding was employed in the preparation of TCR libraries, with unique molecular identifiers being used to normalize TCRbeta repertoire quantification. TCRdb ran its own pipeline on the public reads, namely fastp trimming at Q25 and MiXCR clone calling, and kept in-frame beta chains. When rows share a CDR3 protein, they turn into one entry using the most common DNA and genes. The sample table shows a few hundred thousand distinct CDR3 sequences, and around 27% are seen once. Clones ranked in the top ten supply around a third of the sample.

This specimen consisted of PBMCs, obtained before TCRalphabeta/CD19-depleted stem cell transplant. The V and J segments used are TRBV5-1 and TRBJ2-3; TRBD2 lines up with 7 middle nucleotides. This TCR came from a boy younger than two with Wiskott-Aldrich syndrome, due to receive a stem cell transplant. CDR3 protein: CASSPVGGDTQYF. The DNA sequence is TGCGCCAGCAGTCCGGTGGGGGGGGATACGCAGTATTTT. Full variable domain (CDR3 extended with the reference TRBV5-1 and TRBJ2-3 proteins): KAGVTQTPRYLIKTRGQQVTLSCSPISGHRSVSWYQQTPGQGLQFLFEYFSETQRNKGNFPGRFSGRQFSNSRSEMNVSTLELGDSALYLCASSPVGGDTQYFGPGTRLTVL.